Listed here are 17 T cell receptor beta chains from one sample, sequenced in a study of cytomegalovirus exposure and HLA in healthy donors. The primer mix had 60 Vbeta and 13 Jbeta primers. The method was immunoSEQ multiplex PCR; TCRdb's version includes in-frame clones alone and lacks a portion of them. The sample holds approximately 120,000 clones. Sequenced input: PBMCs. These receptors were taken from a man aged 25-40 years in good health and CMV-seronegative.

The chain combines TRBV7-9 with TRBJ1-2; no firm D call. CDR1 is SEHNR and CDR2 is FQNEAQ in the germline V gene (reference sequence). The V and J ends lost 5 bases and 8 bases respectively, with 15 bases between them. The length of the CDR3 is 13 residues. The CDR3 loop is CASSPLWAKGYTF. The CDR3 nucleotides are TGTGCCAGCAGCCCCCTCTGGGCGAAGGGCTACACCTTC.

J is TRBJ2-7 and V is TRBV30; 9 bases are a match to TRBD1. Germline V lookup: CDR1 GTSNPN, CDR2 SVGIG (reference sequence). Germline trimming cut 1 base from V and 3 bases from J; bases unmatched to any gene: 10. This CDR3 contains 16 residues. CDR3 nucleotides: TGTGCCTGGAGTGGTTGGAGGGGACAGGGACACTACGAGCAGTACTTC. Translated: CAWSGWRGQGHYEQYF. Full variable domain (outside the CDR3, taken from reference TRBV30 and TRBJ2-7): SQTIHQWPATLVQPVGSPLSLECTVEGTSNPNLYWYRQAAGRGLQLLFYSVGIGQISSEVPQNLSASRPQDRQFILSSKKLLLSDSGFYLCAWSGWRGQGHYEQYFGPGTRLTVT.

V usage is TRBV2 and J usage is TRBJ1-1, with D perhaps matching TRBD1 (5 bases). Per germline, CDR1 SNHLY and CDR2 FYNNEI. V dropped 6 bases and J dropped 0 bases, with 8 bases sitting between them. The CDR3 covers 13 residues. This CDR3 is CASRDKLNTEAFF. The CDR3 nucleotides read TGTGCCAGCAGGGACAAACTGAACACTGAAGCTTTCTTT.

The CDR3 is CASSQVGGSNSPLHF. CDR3 bases: TGCGCCAGCAGCCAGGTGGGGGGTTCGAATTCACCCCTCCACTTT. The chain uses TRBV4-1 and TRBJ1-6; D possibly corresponds to TRBD1 (5 bases). Trimming shortened V by 3 bases and J by 7 bases, and 13 bases separated the two germline ends. The CDR3 has 15 amino acids. Germline V lookup: CDR1 MGHRA, CDR2 YSYEKL.

V usage is TRBV5-6 and J usage is TRBJ1-6; D call uncertain. The CDR3 extends over 13 amino acids. The V gene lost 0 bases and the J gene lost 11 bases, with 9 bases spanning the gap. The germline gives CDR1 SGHDT, CDR2 YYEEEE. The CDR3 DNA reads as TGTGCCAGCAGCTTGGCACGGAGGACACCCCTCCACTTT. The encoded protein is CASSLARRTPLHF.

The gene calls are TRBV5-6 and TRBJ1-2; tentatively, D is TRBD1 (5 bases). CDR3 length equals 14 residues. V shed 4 bases and J shed 2 bases, with 12 bases lying between them. Germline V gene lookup returns CDR1 SGHDT and CDR2 YYEEEE. The CDR3 sequence is CASSRVGGNYGYTF. DNA for the CDR3: TGTGCCAGCAGCCGGGTTGGGGGGAACTATGGCTACACCTTC.

The chain employs TRBV6-5 and TRBJ1-2; D is undetermined. Trimming took off 0 bases at V and 2 bases at J, with 7 bases between the two ends. There are 14 residues in the CDR3. The germline gives CDR1 MNHEY, CDR2 SVGAGI. In DNA form, the CDR3 reads TGTGCCAGCAGTTACTCGGGCGGGAACTATGGCTACACCTTC. Translation: CASSYSGGNYGYTF.

V usage is TRBV5-6 and J usage is TRBJ2-2, with a tentative D call TRBD2 (5 bases). The CDR3 extends over 18 amino acids. Germline CDR1 reads SGHDT; CDR2 reads YYEEEE. Trimming removed 0 bases from V and 6 bases from J, with 21 bases in between. The CDR3 DNA sequence: TGTGCCAGCAGCTTGGTCGAGGACTCCGCTGGTCTCGCCGGGGAGCTGTTTTTT. As protein: CASSLVEDSAGLAGELFF.

The chain joins TRBV7-9 to TRBJ1-2, with D tentatively TRBD1 (6 bases). V was trimmed by 1 base and J by 2 bases, leaving 17 bases between them. Germline V gene data show CDR1 as SEHNR and CDR2 as FQNEAQ (reference sequence). CDR3 length: 17 residues. The CDR3 region has the DNA TGTGCCAGCAGCTTAGAGGCGGGGGCGTCTAAGAACTATGGCTACACCTTC. It yields the protein CASSLEAGASKNYGYTF.

As to this clone: The junction departs from germline at one end; a sequencing error may be responsible. The chain employs TRBV27 and TRBJ1-2, with D uncertain. The CDR3 runs 11 residues. From germline, CDR1 is MNHEY and CDR2 SMNVEV (reference sequence). CDR3 DNA: TGTGCCAGCAGTTCCGGACCGCGGGTCTCCTTC. This translates into CASSSGPRVSF.

CDR3 nucleotide sequence: TGTGCCAGTAGTATAGACCTCATTCCGGACACGGATAACTATGGCTACACCTTC. Translating gives CASSIDLIPDTDNYGYTF. This chain uses TRBV19 with TRBJ1-2, with D perhaps TRBD1 (5 bases). Trimming removed 0 bases from V and 1 base from J, with 18 bases in between. CDR3 size: 18 residues. Germline values: CDR1 LNHDA, CDR2 SQIVND (reference sequence).

The rearrangement joins TRBV15 to TRBJ2-2; possible D gene TRBD1, 5 bases. The germline CDR1 and CDR2 sequences are LNHNV and YYDKDF (reference sequence). V lost 3 bases, J lost 4 bases, and 18 bases lay in between. The CDR3 is 17 residues long. CDR3 in DNA: TGTGCCACCAGCAGGTACCCGGTAGGGGTTGTCACCGGGGAGCTGTTTTTT. Residues: CATSRYPVGVVTGELFF.

The chain uses TRBV7-3 and TRBJ2-2, with D perhaps matching TRBD1 (7 bases). The V gene lost 2 bases and the J gene lost 1 base, with 11 bases spanning the gap. The CDR3 runs 16 residues. Germline V lookup: CDR1 SGHTA, CDR2 FQGTGA. The CDR3 is CASSLQGGENTGELFF. As DNA, the CDR3 is TGTGCCAGCAGCTTACAGGGGGGAGAGAACACCGGGGAGCTGTTTTTT.

V gene TRBV30 combines with J gene TRBJ2-7; 8 bases match TRBD1. CDR3 size: 13 residues. V lost 5 bases, J lost 3 bases, and 6 bases stayed unmatched. Germline CDR1 reads GTSNPN; CDR2 reads SVGIG (reference sequence). This CDR3 reads CAWDRGEVYEQYF. The CDR3 coding sequence is TGTGCCTGGGACAGGGGTGAGGTCTACGAGCAGTACTTC.

V and J are TRBV5-5 and TRBJ1-4; 7 bases fit TRBD1. V lost 9 bases and J lost 6; bases outside the gene matches: 5. In germline, CDR1 is SGHKS, CDR2 YYEKEE (reference sequence). The CDR3 extends over 12 amino acids. This chain's CDR3 is CATSGTDEKLFF. The CDR3 DNA follows: TGTGCCACCTCCGGGACAGATGAAAAACTGTTTTTT.

The genes are TRBV11-2 and TRBJ2-4; weak D call: TRBD2 (6 bases). Looked up from germline, CDR1 is SGHAT and CDR2 is FQNNGV. The CDR3 consists of 16 residues. V was pared by 6 bases and J by 5 bases, with 20 bases between. Here the CDR3 DNA reads TGTGCCAGCAGACCGTTCGGGAGAAGGCGTGAAAACATTCAGTACTTC. Amino acids: CASRPFGRRRENIQYF. Supplemented by reference TRBV11-2 and TRBJ2-4, the full variable domain reads EAGVAQSPRYKIIEKRQSVAFWCNPISGHATLYWYQQILGQGPKLLIQFQNNGVVDDSQLPKDRFSAERLKGVDSTLKIQPAKLEDSAVYLCASRPFGRRRENIQYFGAGTRLSVL.

The chain carries TRBV9 and TRBJ2-1; TRBD2 matches at 9 bases. Trimming cost V 3 bases and J 5 bases; bases outside gene matches: 3. Germline loops: CDR1 SGDLS, CDR2 YYNGEE. The CDR3 totals 14 residues. CDR3 sequence reads: CASSGLAGDNEQFF. DNA of the CDR3: TGTGCCAGCAGCGGGTTAGCGGGGGACAATGAGCAGTTCTTC.